This entry features one T cell receptor (beta chain) sequence. The data belong to a study of control samples from healthy donors and cancer patients. CDR3 length equals 13 residues. CDR1 is LNHDA, CDR2 SQIVND, per germline (reference sequence). Deletions cut 3 bases from V and 4 bases from J, with 9 bases between. TCRdb's table, derived via immunoSEQ multiplex PCR, lists solely in-frame clones and lacks some. Of just over 80,000 clones listed, 85% to 90% are singletons. The origin of this receptor is a man aged 50 to 59 in good health. The sequenced sample consisted of blood. V and J are TRBV19 and TRBJ1-2; D ambiguous. Written as DNA, the CDR3 is TGTGCCAGTAGTATCGGCAGCCGCTATGGCTACACCTTC. Its protein product is CASSIGSRYGYTF.